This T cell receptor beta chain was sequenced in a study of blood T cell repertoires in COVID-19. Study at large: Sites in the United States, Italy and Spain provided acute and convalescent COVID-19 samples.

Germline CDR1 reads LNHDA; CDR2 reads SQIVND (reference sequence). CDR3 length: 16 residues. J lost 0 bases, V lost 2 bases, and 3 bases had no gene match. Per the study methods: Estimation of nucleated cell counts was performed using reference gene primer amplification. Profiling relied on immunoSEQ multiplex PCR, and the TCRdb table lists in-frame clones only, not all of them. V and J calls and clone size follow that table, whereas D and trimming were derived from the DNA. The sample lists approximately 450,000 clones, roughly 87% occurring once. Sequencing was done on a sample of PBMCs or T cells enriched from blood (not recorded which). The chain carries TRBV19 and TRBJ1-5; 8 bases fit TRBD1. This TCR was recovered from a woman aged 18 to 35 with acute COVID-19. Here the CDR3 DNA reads TGTGCCAGTAGTATAAGGGACAGGCATAGCAATCAGCCCCAGCATTTT. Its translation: CASSIRDRHSNQPQHF.